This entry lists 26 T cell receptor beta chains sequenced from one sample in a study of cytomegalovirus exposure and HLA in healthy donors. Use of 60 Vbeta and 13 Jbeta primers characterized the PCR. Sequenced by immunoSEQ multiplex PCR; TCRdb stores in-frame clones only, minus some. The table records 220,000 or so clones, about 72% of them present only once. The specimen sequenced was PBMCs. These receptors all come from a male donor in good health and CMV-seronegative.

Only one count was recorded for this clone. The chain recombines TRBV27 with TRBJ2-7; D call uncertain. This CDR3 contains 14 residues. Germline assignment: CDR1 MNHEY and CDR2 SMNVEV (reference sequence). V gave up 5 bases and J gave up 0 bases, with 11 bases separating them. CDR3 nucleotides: TGTGCCAGCAGTATCCTTCCGAGCTCCTACGAGCAGTACTTC. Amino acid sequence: CASSILPSSYEQYF.

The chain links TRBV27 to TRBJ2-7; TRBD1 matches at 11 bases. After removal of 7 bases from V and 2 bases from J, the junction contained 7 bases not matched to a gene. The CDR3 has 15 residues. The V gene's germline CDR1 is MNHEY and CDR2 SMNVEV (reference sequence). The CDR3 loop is CASNPGQGGPYEQYF. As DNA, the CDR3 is TGTGCCAGCAACCCGGGACAGGGGGGCCCCTACGAGCAGTACTTC.

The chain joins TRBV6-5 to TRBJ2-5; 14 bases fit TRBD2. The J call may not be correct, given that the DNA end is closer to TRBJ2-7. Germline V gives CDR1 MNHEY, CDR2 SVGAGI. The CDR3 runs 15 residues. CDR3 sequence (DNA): TGTGCCAGCAGGTGGGGACTAGCGGGAGAGTACGAGCAGTACTTC. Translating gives CASRWGLAGEYEQYF.

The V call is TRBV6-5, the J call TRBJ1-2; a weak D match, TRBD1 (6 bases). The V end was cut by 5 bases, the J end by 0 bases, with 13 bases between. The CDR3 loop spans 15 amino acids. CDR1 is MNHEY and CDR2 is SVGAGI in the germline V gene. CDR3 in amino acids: CASSPNRAANYGYTF. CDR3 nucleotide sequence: TGTGCCAGCAGTCCCAACAGGGCAGCTAACTATGGCTACACCTTC.

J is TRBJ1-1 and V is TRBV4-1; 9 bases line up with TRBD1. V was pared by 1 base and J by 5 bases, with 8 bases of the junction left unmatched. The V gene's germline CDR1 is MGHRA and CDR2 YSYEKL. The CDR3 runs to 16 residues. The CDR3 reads CASSQVSGQGRTEAFF. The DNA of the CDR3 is TGCGCCAGCAGCCAAGTTTCAGGACAGGGGCGAACTGAAGCTTTCTTT.

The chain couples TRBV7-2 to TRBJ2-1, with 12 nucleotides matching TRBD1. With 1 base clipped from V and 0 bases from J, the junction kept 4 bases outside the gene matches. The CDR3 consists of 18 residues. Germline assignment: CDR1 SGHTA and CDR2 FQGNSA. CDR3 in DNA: TGTGCCAGCAGCTTAGTGGGACAGGGGGCTAGCTCCTACAATGAGCAGTTCTTC. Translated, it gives CASSLVGQGASSYNEQFF. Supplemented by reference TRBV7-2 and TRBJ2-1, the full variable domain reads GAGVSQSPSNKVTEKGKDVELRCDPISGHTALYWYRQSLGQGLEFLIYFQGNSAPDKSGLPSDRFSAERTGGSVSTLTIQRTQQEDSAVYLCASSLVGQGASSYNEQFFGPGTRLTVL.

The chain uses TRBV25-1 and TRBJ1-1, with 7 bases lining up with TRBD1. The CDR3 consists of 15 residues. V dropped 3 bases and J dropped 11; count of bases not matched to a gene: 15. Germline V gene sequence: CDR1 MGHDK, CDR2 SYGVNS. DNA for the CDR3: TGTGCCAGCAGTGATTTTCAGGGGGACGGCTCCCGGGCTTTCTTT. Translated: CASSDFQGDGSRAFF.

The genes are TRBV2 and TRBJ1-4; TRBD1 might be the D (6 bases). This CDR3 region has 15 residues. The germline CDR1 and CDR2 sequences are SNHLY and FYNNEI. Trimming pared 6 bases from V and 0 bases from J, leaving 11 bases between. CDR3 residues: CASRSQGTTNEKLFF. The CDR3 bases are TGTGCCAGCAGGTCGCAGGGGACAACTAATGAAAAACTGTTTTTT.

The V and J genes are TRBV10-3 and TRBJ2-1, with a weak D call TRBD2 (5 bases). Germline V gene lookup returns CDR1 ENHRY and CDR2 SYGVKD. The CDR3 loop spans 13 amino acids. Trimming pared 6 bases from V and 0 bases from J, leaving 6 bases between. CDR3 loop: CAIRDSSYNEQFF. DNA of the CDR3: TGTGCCATCAGGGACTCCTCCTACAATGAGCAGTTCTTC.

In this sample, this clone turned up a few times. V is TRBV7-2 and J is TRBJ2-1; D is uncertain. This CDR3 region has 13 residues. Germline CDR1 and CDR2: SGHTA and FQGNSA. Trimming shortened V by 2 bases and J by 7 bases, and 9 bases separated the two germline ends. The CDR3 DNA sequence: TGTGCCAGCAGCTTATGGCTGTCTAATGAGCAGTTCTTC. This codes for CASSLWLSNEQFF.

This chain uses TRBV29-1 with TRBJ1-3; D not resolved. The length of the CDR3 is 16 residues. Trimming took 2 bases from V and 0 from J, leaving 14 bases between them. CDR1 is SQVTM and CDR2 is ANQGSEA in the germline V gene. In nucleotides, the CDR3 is TGCAGCGTTGAATTGGGAGGGTCAAGCTCTGGAAACACCATATATTTT. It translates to CSVELGGSSSGNTIYF. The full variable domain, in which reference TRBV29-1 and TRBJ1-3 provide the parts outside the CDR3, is SAVISQKPSRDICQRGTSLTIQCQVDSQVTMMFWYRQQPGQSLTLIATANQGSEATYESGFVIDKFPISRPNLTFSTLTVSNMSPEDSSIYLCSVELGGSSSGNTIYFGEGSWLTVV.

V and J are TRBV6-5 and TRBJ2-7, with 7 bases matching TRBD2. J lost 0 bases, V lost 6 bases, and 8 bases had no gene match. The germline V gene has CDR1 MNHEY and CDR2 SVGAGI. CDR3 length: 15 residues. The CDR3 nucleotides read TGTGCCAGCAGCGAAACTAGCGCGAGCTCCTACGAGCAGTACTTC. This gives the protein CASSETSASSYEQYF.

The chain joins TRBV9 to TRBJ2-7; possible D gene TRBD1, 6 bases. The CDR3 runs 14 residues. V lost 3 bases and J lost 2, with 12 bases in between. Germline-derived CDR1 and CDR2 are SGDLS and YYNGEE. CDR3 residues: CASSGTDYTYEQYF. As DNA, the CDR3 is TGTGCCAGCAGCGGGACAGATTATACCTACGAGCAGTACTTC.

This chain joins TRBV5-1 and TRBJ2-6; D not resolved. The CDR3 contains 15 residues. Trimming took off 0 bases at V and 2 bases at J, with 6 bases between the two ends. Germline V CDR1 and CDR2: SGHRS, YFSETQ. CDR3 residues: CASSLGLTGANVLTF. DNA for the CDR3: TGCGCCAGCAGCTTGGGACTGACTGGGGCCAACGTCCTGACTTTC.

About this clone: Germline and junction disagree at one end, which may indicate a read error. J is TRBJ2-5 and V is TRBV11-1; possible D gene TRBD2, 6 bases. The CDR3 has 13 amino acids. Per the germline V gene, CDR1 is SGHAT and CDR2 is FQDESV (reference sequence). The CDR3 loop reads CVSSQGGMGTQYF. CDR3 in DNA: TGTGTCAGCAGCCAAGGAGGGATGGGGACCCAGTACTTC.

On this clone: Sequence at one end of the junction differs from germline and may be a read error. The CDR3 coding sequence is TGTGCCAGCAGCTTTGTTTTCCGGACTACCTATAAATTT. Its protein product is CASSFVFRTTYKF. The gene calls are TRBV11-2 and TRBJ2-3; a possible D gene is TRBD2 (6 bases). This CDR3 region has 13 residues. Per germline, CDR1 SGHAT and CDR2 FQNNGV.

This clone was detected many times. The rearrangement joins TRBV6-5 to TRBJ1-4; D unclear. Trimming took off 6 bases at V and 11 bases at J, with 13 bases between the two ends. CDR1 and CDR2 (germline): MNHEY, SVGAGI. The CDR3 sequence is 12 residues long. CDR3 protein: CASRPKGGKLFF. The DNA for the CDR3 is TGTGCCAGCAGACCTAAGGGAGGGAAACTGTTTTTT.

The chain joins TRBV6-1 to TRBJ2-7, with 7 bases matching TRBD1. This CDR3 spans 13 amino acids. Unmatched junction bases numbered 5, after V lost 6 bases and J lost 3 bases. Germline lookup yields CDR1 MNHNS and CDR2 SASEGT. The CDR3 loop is CASSRDRSYEQYF. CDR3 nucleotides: TGTGCCAGCAGCCGGGACAGAAGCTACGAGCAGTACTTC.

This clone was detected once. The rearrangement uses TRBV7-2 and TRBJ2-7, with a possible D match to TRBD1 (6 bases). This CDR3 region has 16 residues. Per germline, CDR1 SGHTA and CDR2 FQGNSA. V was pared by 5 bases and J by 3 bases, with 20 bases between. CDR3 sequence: CASSPTGLDLYYEQYF. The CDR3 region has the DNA TGTGCCAGCAGCCCCACAGGGCTCGATCTTTACTACGAGCAGTACTTC.

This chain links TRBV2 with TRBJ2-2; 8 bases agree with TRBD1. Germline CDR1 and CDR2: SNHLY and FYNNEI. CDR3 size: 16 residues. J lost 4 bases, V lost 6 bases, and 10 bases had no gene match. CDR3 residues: CASRPQGARGTGELFF. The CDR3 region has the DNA TGTGCCAGCAGGCCCCAGGGGGCGCGAGGCACCGGGGAGCTGTTTTTT.

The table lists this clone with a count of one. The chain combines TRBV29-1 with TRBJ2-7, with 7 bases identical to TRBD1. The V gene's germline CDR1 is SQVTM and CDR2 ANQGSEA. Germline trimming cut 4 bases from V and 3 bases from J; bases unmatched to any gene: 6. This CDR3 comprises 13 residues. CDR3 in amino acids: CSVGRQGGYEQYF. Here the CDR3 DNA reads TGCAGCGTTGGAAGACAGGGTGGCTACGAGCAGTACTTC.

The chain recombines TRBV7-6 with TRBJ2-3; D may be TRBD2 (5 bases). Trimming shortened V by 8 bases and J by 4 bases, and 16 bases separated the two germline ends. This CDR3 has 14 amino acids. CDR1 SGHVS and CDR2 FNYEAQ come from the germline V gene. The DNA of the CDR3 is TGTGCCAGCTCCTCCGAGGGTCGGGCAGATACGCAGTATTTT. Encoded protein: CASSSEGRADTQYF.

CDR3 loop: CASRPRPISGVPSYTF. The CDR3, as DNA: TGTGCCAGCAGGCCCAGGCCTATTAGCGGGGTACCGAGCTACACCTTC. This rearrangement joins TRBV2 to TRBJ1-2; D gene ambiguous. The germline gives CDR1 SNHLY, CDR2 FYNNEI. The CDR3 sequence is 16 residues long. V was clipped by 6 bases and J by 9 bases, with 26 bases between them.

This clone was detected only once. The CDR3 is CASTRGLAVTQETQYF. CDR3 DNA sequence: TGTGCCAGCACCCGCGGGCTAGCGGTAACTCAAGAGACCCAGTACTTC. V gene TRBV11-2 combines with J gene TRBJ2-5; 7 positions match TRBD2. Losses at the gene ends were 7 bases for V and 2 bases for J; bases not matched to a gene: 13. The V gene's germline CDR1 is SGHAT and CDR2 FQNNGV. The CDR3 has 16 amino acids.

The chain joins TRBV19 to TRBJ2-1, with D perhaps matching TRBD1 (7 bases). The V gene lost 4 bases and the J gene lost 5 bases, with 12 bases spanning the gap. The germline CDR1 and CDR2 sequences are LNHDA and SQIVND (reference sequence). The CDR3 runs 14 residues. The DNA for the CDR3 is TGTGCCAGTAGTACCCGGGGGACAGACAATGAGCAGTTCTTC. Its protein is CASSTRGTDNEQFF.

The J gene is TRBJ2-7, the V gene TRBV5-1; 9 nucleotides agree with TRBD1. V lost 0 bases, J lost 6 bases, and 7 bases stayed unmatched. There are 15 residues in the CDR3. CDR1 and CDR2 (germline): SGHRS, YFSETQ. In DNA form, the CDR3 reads TGCGCCAGCAGCTTGGAGGGGACAGGGATGGGCGAGCAGTACTTC. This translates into CASSLEGTGMGEQYF.